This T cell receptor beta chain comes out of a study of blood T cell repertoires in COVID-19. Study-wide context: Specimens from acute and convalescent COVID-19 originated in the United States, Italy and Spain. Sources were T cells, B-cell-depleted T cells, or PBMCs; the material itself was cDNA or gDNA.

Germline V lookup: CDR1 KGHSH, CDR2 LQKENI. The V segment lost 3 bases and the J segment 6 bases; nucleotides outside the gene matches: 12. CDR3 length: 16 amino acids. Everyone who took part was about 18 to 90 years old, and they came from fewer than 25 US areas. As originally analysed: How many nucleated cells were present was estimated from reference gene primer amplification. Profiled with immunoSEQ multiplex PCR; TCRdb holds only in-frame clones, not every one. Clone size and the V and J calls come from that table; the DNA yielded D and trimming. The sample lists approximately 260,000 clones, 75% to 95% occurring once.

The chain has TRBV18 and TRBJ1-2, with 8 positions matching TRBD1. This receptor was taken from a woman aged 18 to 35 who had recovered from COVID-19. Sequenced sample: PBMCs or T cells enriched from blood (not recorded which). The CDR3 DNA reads TGTGCCAGCTCACCGAGGGGCCAGGGGGCGAATGATGGCTACACCTTC. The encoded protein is CASSPRGQGANDGYTF.